A selection of T cell receptor beta chains follows, all from one sample in a study of T cells after yellow fever vaccination. TCRdb reprocessed the 5' RACE reads with MiXCR, giving one entry per CDR3 protein. The data contain around 360,000 distinct CDR3 sequences, 9.5% to 13% of them seen just once; the ten biggest clones take up around 18%. The sequencing used PBMCs, collected on the day of the first yellow fever vaccination. These receptors all stem from a man between 18 and 35 years old who received the YFV17D yellow fever vaccine. Each CDR3 is given without its conserved first and last residue.

j_call,v_call,cdr3_aa
TRBJ2-3,TRBV12-3/TRBV12-4,ASAASITDTQY
TRBJ1-1,TRBV20-1,SANRGSRNTEAF
TRBJ2-4,TRBV7-9,ASSRTTGALAKNIQY
TRBJ2-5,TRBV5-1,ASSSLAGARETQY
TRBJ1-5,TRBV6-1,ASRNILGGWNQPQH
TRBJ1-5,TRBV5-8,ASSLKAGLNQPQH
TRBJ1-3,TRBV20-1,SGLDGRSGNTIY
TRBJ2-1,TRBV6-4,ASSPVGGEYNEQF
TRBJ2-7,TRBV19,ASSPGQGASSYEQY
TRBJ2-2,TRBV3-1,ASCHARGLGSHTGELF
TRBJ2-5,TRBV4-2,ASSLFLGGYQETQY
TRBJ1-4,TRBV6-1,ASSRLTGFGKLF
TRBJ1-1,TRBV6-2/TRBV6-3,ASSFMRITEAF
TRBJ2-3,TRBV28,ACSGAPSTDTQY
TRBJ1-6,TRBV10-3,AISGSAFSYNSPLH
TRBJ1-5,TRBV7-2,ASSPPGGAGNQPQH
TRBJ2-5,TRBV20-1,SARDRTTQETQY
TRBJ1-1,TRBV24-1,ATSEAGEVAEAF
TRBJ2-1,TRBV10-3,AMSSGIYNEQF
TRBJ2-1,TRBV7-3,ASSLSRGSGGLGEQF
TRBJ2-4,TRBV28,ASSKGSAKNIQY
TRBJ2-5,TRBV29-1,SVEGAGGETQY
TRBJ1-1,TRBV7-2,ASSSRTGGETEAF
TRBJ1-1,TRBV5-1,ASSLTQGMTEAF
TRBJ2-1,TRBV7-3,ASSPSGDYNEQF
TRBJ2-1,TRBV20-1,SATIAGGLFDEQF
TRBJ2-3,TRBV6-1,ASSLGRGWGTDTQY